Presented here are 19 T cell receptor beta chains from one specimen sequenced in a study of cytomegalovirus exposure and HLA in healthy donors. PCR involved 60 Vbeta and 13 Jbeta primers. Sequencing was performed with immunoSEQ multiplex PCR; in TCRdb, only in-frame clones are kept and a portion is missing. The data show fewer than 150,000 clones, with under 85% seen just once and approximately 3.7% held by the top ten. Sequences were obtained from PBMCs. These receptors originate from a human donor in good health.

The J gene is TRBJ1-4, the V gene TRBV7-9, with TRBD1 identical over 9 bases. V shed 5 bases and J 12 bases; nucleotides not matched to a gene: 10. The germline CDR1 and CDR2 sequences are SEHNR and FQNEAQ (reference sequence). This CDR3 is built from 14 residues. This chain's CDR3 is CASSRGTGTKELFF. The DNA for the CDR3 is TGTGCCAGCAGCCGAGGGACAGGGACGAAAGAACTGTTTTTT.

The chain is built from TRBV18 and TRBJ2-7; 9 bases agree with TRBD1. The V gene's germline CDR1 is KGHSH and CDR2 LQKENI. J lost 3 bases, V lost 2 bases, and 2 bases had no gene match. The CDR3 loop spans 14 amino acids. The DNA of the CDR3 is TGTGCCAGCTCACCATACAGGGGGCTCTACGAGCAGTACTTC. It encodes CASSPYRGLYEQYF.

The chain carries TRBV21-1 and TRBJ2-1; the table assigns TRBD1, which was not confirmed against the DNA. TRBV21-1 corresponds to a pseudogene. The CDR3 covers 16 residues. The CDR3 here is CASSNPPKGIGNEQFF. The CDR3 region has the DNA TGTGCCAGCAGCAACCCGCCAAAGGGGATAGGCAATGAGCAGTTCTTC.

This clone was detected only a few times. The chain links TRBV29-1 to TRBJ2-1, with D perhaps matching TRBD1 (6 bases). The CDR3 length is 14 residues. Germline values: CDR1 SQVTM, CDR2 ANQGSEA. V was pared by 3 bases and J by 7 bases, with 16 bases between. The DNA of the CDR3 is TGCAGCGTTGAGTCTTGGGGGCCCGCGAATGAGCAGTTCTTC. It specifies CSVESWGPANEQFF.

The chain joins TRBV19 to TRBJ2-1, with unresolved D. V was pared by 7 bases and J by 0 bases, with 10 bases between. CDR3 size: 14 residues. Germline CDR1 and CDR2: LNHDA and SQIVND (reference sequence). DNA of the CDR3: TGTGCCAGTAACCCCCCCAGCTCCTACAATGAGCAGTTCTTC. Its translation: CASNPPSSYNEQFF. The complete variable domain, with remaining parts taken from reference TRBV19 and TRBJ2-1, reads DGGITQSPKYLFRKEGQNVTLSCEQNLNHDAMYWYRQDPGQGLRLIYYSQIVNDFQKGDIAEGYSVSREKKESFPLTVTSAQKNPTAFYLCASNPPSSYNEQFFGPGTRLTVL.

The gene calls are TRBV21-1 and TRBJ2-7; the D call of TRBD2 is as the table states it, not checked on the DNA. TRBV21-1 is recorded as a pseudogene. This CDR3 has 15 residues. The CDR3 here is CASSEWTEGSYEQYF. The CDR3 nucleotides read TGTGCCAGCAGCGAGTGGACCGAGGGCTCCTACGAGCAGTACTTC.

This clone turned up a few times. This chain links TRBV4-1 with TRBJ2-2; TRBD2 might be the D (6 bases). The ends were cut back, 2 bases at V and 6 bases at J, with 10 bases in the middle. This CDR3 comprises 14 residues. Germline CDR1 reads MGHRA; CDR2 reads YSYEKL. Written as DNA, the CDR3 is TGCGCCAGCAGCCAAAAACTAGCTTCCGGGGAGCTGTTTTTT. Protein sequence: CASSQKLASGELFF.

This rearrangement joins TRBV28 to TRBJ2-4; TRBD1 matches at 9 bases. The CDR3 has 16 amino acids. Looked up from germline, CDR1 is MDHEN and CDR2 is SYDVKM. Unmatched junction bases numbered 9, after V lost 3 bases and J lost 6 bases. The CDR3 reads CASSFDLQGAGNIQYF. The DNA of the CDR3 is TGTGCCAGCAGTTTTGATCTACAGGGGGCAGGAAACATTCAGTACTTC.

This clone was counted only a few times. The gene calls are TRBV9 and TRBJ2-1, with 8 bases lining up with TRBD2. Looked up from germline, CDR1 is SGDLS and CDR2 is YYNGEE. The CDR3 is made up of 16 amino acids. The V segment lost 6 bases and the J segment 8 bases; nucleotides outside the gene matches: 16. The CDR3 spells CASISVGVAGRHEQFF. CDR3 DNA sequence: TGTGCCAGCATCAGCGTAGGTGTAGCGGGAAGACATGAGCAGTTCTTC.

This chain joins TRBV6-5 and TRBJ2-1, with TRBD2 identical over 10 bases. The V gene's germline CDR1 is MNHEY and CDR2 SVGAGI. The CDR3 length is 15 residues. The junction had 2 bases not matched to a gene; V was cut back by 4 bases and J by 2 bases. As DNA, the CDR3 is TGTGCCAGCAGTTGGGGACTAGCGACCTACAATGAGCAGTTCTTC. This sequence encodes CASSWGLATYNEQFF.

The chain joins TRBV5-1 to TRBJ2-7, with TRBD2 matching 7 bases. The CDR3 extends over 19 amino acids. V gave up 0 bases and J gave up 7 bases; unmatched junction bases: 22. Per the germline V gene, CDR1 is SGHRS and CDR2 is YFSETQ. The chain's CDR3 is CASSLVFMASGYFGSEQYF. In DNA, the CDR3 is TGCGCCAGCAGCTTGGTTTTTATGGCTAGCGGATACTTTGGATCGGAGCAGTACTTC.

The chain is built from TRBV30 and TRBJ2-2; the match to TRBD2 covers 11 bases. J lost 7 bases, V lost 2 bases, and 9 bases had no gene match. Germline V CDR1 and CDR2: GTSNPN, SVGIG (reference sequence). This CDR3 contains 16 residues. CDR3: CAWSFIAGGLVGELFF. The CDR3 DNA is TGTGCCTGGAGTTTTATAGCGGGAGGGCTTGTCGGGGAGCTGTTTTTT.

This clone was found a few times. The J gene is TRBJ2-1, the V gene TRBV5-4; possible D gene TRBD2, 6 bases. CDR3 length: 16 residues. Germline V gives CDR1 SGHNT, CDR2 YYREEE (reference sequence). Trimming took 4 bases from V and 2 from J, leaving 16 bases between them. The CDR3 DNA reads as TGTGCCAGCAGCCTTGCGACTAGTGTTCCCTACAATGAGCAGTTCTTC. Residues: CASSLATSVPYNEQFF.

CDR3 protein: CASSQDRGVRNTEAFF. CDR3 sequence (DNA): TGTGCCAGCAGCCAAGATCGGGGGGTTCGGAACACTGAAGCTTTCTTT. This chain uses TRBV4-2 with TRBJ1-1; tentatively, D is TRBD1 (5 bases). The germline gives CDR1 LGHNA, CDR2 YNFKEQ. V lost 0 bases and J lost 1, with 12 bases in between. The CDR3 has 16 amino acids.

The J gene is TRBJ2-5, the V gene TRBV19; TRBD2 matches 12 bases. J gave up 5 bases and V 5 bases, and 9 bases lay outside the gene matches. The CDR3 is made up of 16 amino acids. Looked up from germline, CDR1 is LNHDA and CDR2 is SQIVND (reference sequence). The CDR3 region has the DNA TGTGCCAGTAGTCCCGGGACTAGCGGGCGCGGGGAGACCCAGTACTTC. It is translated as CASSPGTSGRGETQYF.

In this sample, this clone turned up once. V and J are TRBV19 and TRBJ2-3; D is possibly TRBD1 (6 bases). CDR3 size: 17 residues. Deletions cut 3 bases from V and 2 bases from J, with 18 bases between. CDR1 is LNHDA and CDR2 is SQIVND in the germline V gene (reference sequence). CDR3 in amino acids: CASSIQVGGRATDTQYF. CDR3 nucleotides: TGTGCCAGTAGTATCCAGGTAGGGGGACGGGCCACAGATACGCAGTATTTT.

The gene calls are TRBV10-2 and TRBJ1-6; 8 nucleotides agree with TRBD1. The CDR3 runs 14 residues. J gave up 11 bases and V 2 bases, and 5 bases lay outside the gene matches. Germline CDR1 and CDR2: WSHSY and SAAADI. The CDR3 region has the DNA TGCGCCAGCAGTGAGCGGACAGGGACGACACCCCTCCACTTT. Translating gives CASSERTGTTPLHF.

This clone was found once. The CDR3 here is CASSIDGHLAETQYF. As DNA, the CDR3 is TGTGCCAGTAGTATAGATGGACACCTCGCTGAGACCCAGTACTTC. The J gene is TRBJ2-5, the V gene TRBV19, with a weak D call TRBD1 (5 bases). Trimming shortened V by 0 bases and J by 5 bases, and 13 bases separated the two germline ends. There are 15 residues in the CDR3. Germline V CDR1 and CDR2: LNHDA, SQIVND (reference sequence). Full variable domain (remainder filled in from reference TRBV19 and TRBJ2-5): DGGITQSPKYLFRKEGQNVTLSCEQNLNHDAMYWYRQDPGQGLRLIYYSQIVNDFQKGDIAEGYSVSREKKESFPLTVTSAQKNPTAFYLCASSIDGHLAETQYFGPGTRLLVL.

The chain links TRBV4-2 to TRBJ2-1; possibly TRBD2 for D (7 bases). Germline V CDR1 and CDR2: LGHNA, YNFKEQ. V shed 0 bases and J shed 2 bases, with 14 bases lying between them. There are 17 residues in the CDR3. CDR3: CASSQDGGDTAYNEQFF. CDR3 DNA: TGTGCCAGCAGCCAAGATGGGGGGGACACCGCCTACAATGAGCAGTTCTTC.